These 27 T cell receptor beta chains share one sample of origin, sequenced in a study of regulatory T cells in long-lasting Graves disease. Construction of TCR beta libraries relied on iRepertoire HTBI primers and on Arm-PCR targeting CDR3 regions. One entry per CDR3 protein results from TCRdb running MiXCR on the multiplex PCR reads. Of about 400,000 distinct CDR3 sequences in the sample, 15% were seen once. Regarding time point: newly diagnosed GD, antithyroid drugs for less than 3 months. TCR sequences were obtained from RNA taken from PBMCs. The data were also submitted as part of a second study, on T cells in Graves' hyperthyroidism and ophthalmopathy.

The sequencing used peripheral blood mononuclear cells (PBMCs), collected at new diagnosis, from a patient treated with antithyroid drugs. The source of these receptors is a woman between 40 and 50 years old with Graves disease.

This chain uses TRBV6-2 or TRBV6-3 with TRBJ2-1; D is unclear. Germline values: CDR1 MNHEY, CDR2 SVGEGT. This CDR3 has 15 amino acids. V lost 4 bases to trimming and J lost 1 base, with 11 bases between them. This chain's CDR3 is CASSSDPLSYNEQFF. The CDR3 DNA follows: TGTGCCAGCAGTTCCGACCCCTTATCCTACAATGAGCAGTTCTTC.

There are a few counts of this clonotype. The gene calls are TRBV19 and TRBJ2-2; 12 bases agree with TRBD2. The CDR3 sequence is 15 residues long. Trimming cost V 7 bases and J 5 bases; bases outside gene matches: 5. Germline values: CDR1 LNHDA, CDR2 SQIVND (reference sequence). The chain's CDR3 is CASNTGTSGTGELFF. The DNA of the CDR3 is TGTGCCAGTAACACCGGGACTAGCGGGACCGGGGAGCTGTTTTTT. The complete variable domain, with remaining parts taken from reference TRBV19 and TRBJ2-2, reads DGGITQSPKYLFRKEGQNVTLSCEQNLNHDAMYWYRQDPGQGLRLIYYSQIVNDFQKGDIAEGYSVSREKKESFPLTVTSAQKNPTAFYLCASNTGTSGTGELFFGEGSRLTVL.

This clonotype came up many times. This sequence joins TRBV2 and TRBJ2-5; 7 bases align to TRBD1. With 8 bases clipped from V and 5 bases from J, the junction kept 11 bases outside the gene matches. The germline gives CDR1 SNHLY, CDR2 FYNNEI. The CDR3 contains 14 residues. The CDR3: CASSADRSSETQYF. In nucleotides, the CDR3 is TGTGCCAGCTCAGCGGACAGGTCCTCGGAGACCCAGTACTTC.

The table lists this clonotype with a few counts. This sequence joins TRBV6-9 and TRBJ2-7; D assignment may be TRBD1 or TRBD2 (7 bases each). The length of the CDR3 is 20 residues. Germline values: CDR1 MNHGY, CDR2 SVAAGI. V lost 3 bases to trimming and J lost 4 bases, with 31 bases between them. The CDR3 region is CASSYPRGAQEWEGPYEQYF. The CDR3 DNA reads TGTGCCAGCAGTTACCCCAGGGGGGCCCAGGAGTGGGAGGGCCCTTACGAGCAGTACTTC.

J is TRBJ2-1 and V is TRBV19; D is unresolved. Germline V lookup: CDR1 LNHDA, CDR2 SQIVND (reference sequence). The CDR3 loop spans 13 amino acids. V was trimmed by 0 bases and J by 9 bases, leaving 9 bases between them. The CDR3 loop reads CASSIEAGIEQFF. In DNA, the CDR3 is TGTGCCAGTAGTATAGAAGCCGGCATTGAGCAGTTCTTC.

The table lists this clonotype with many counts. This sequence joins TRBV28 and TRBJ1-2; the match to TRBD1 covers 9 bases. V lost 5 bases to trimming and J lost 4 bases; unmatched junction nucleotides: 14. Germline loops: CDR1 MDHEN, CDR2 SYDVKM. The CDR3 spans 17 residues. The CDR3 loop reads CASSPGTGYGDGYGYTF. DNA for the CDR3: TGTGCCAGCAGTCCGGGGACAGGGTATGGGGACGGCTATGGCTACACCTTC.

About this clonotype: Since a much larger clone is just one base distant, this may be a read error. The rearrangement uses TRBV5-1 and TRBJ2-3, with a weak D call TRBD1 (6 bases). CDR3 size: 16 residues. CDR1 and CDR2 (germline): SGHRS, YFSETQ. CDR3 sequence (DNA): TGCGCCGGCAGCTTGGGGTTCGGGACACCCCCAGATACGCAGTATTTT. This translates into CAGSLGFGTPPDTQYF.

This clonotype was recorded many times. This rearrangement joins TRBV3-1 to TRBJ1-2, with 12 bases that match TRBD1. The germline V gene has CDR1 LGHDT and CDR2 YNNKEL (reference sequence). This CDR3 has 20 amino acids. Trimming took 0 bases from V and 1 from J; bases not matched to a gene: 12. The CDR3 protein is CASSQDSTRDRGPRNYGYTF. The CDR3 region has the DNA TGTGCCAGCAGCCAAGACTCCACCCGGGACAGGGGGCCACGTAACTATGGCTACACCTTC.

The chain employs TRBV7-9 and TRBJ2-1, with TRBD2 matching over 9 bases. V was clipped by 5 bases and J by 4 bases; unmatched bases: 12. The V gene's germline CDR1 is SEHNR and CDR2 FQNEAQ (reference sequence). CDR3 length equals 17 residues. The CDR3 DNA reads as TGTGCCAGCAGCCAAGGGGGGCTAGCGGGGCTATACAATGAGCAGTTCTTC. The encoded protein is CASSQGGLAGLYNEQFF.

The sample holds many counts of this clonotype. The chain recombines TRBV12-3 or TRBV12-4 with TRBJ2-1; the D is unclear. The V end lost 7 bases, the J end lost 4 bases, and 8 bases lay between the germline ends. This CDR3 has 12 residues. The CDR3 coding sequence is TGTGCCAGCAAGATCGCGTACAATGAGCAGTTCTTC. Translated, it gives CASKIAYNEQFF.

This clonotype was seen a few times. The chain employs TRBV7-8 and TRBJ1-2; D may be TRBD1 (6 bases). The germline CDR1 and CDR2 sequences are SGHVS and FQNEAQ. V was trimmed by 5 bases and J by 4 bases, leaving 26 bases between them. CDR3 length: 18 amino acids. DNA for the CDR3: TGTGCCAGCAGCCTATTAGTAAAAGGGAACCGGGACACCTATGGCTACACCTTC. Its protein is CASSLLVKGNRDTYGYTF.

This clonotype was seen a handful of times. The chain carries TRBV24-1 and TRBJ2-2; TRBD1 matches 9 bases. V shed 1 base and J 4 bases; nucleotides not matched to a gene: 3. The germline V gene encodes CDR1 KGHDR and CDR2 SFDVKD. This CDR3 has 16 residues. The CDR3 spells CATSDFETGGTGELFF. The CDR3 DNA is TGTGCCACCAGTGATTTCGAGACAGGGGGCACCGGGGAGCTGTTTTTT.

This clonotype has ten or more counts. The V gene is TRBV2, the J gene TRBJ1-1, with D unresolved. Between the trimmed V and J ends, which lost 10 bases and 4 bases, there was a span of 13 bases. The CDR3 runs to 12 residues. Germline loops: CDR1 SNHLY, CDR2 FYNNEI. DNA for the CDR3: TGTGCCACCACGGATGTAGGCACTGAAGCTTTCTTT. Translating it yields CATTDVGTEAFF.

As concerns this clonotype: This may arise from a read error, as a much more abundant clone is one base away. The V call is TRBV27, the J call TRBJ1-1, with D tentatively TRBD1 (6 bases). Trimming shortened V by 5 bases and J by 2 bases, and 15 bases separated the two germline ends. Germline CDR1 and CDR2: MNHEY and SMNVEV (reference sequence). The CDR3 sequence is 15 residues long. The CDR3 DNA sequence: TGTGCCAGCAGTCCCCCCCGGACAGAAAACACTGAAGCTTTCTTT. Its protein product is CASSPPRTENTEAFF.

This clonotype was seen ten or more times. The chain recombines TRBV11-3 with TRBJ1-1; the D is unclear. CDR1 is SGHNT, CDR2 YENEEA, per germline. The CDR3 contains 13 residues. Trimming took 9 bases from V and 0 from J, leaving 11 bases between them. The CDR3 nucleotides are TGTGCCAGTGAGGCGGCTTTGAACACTGAAGCTTTCTTT. Amino acids: CASEAALNTEAFF. The whole variable domain, remainder taken from reference TRBV11-3 and TRBJ1-1, is EAGVVQSPRYKIIEKKQPVAFWCNPISGHNTLYWYLQNLGQGPELLIRYENEEAVDDSQLPKDRFSAERLKGVDSTLKIQPAELGDSAVYLCASEAALNTEAFFGQGTRLTVV.

With respect to this clonotype: A much larger clone is a single base away; this may be a read error. V and J are TRBV20-1 and TRBJ2-1; D possibly corresponds to TRBD1 (6 bases). The CDR3 spans 15 residues. Germline-derived CDR1 and CDR2 are DFQATT and SNEGSKA (reference sequence). CDR3 DNA sequence: TGCAGTGCTAGAGAATACAGGGCCGGAGTGTATGAGCAGTGCTTC. Translating gives CSAREYRAGVYEQCF.

This clonotype was recorded many times. This rearrangement joins TRBV14 to TRBJ2-7; D gene uncertain. The CDR3 extends over 15 amino acids. Trimming took 0 bases from V and 4 from J, leaving 13 bases between them. CDR1 is SGHDN and CDR2 is FVKESK in the germline V gene. The CDR3 DNA follows: TGTGCCAGCAGCCAAGAGTCTGGCCAGTGGTACGAGCAGTACTTC. This gives the protein CASSQESGQWYEQYF.

Details on this clonotype: A read error may account for a junction end that differs from germline. This sequence joins TRBV12-3 or TRBV12-4 and TRBJ1-5; D is uncertain. The CDR3 has 12 residues. DNA of the CDR3: TGTGCCAGCAGTTTTAGGATGGACGTCTTGGATTTT. Protein product: CASSFRMDVLDF.

There are a few counts of this clonotype. The chain couples TRBV6-2 or TRBV6-3 to TRBJ2-3; a weak D match, TRBD1 (5 bases). This CDR3 spans 14 amino acids. V gave up 3 bases and J gave up 2 bases, with 9 bases separating them. From germline, CDR1 is MNHEY and CDR2 SVGEGT. The CDR3 region is CASSYQGSTDTQYF. The CDR3 nucleotides read TGTGCCAGCAGTTATCAGGGTTCCACAGATACGCAGTATTTT.

The chain couples TRBV5-1 to TRBJ2-6; TRBD1 matches 12 bases. The CDR3 length is 16 residues. The germline CDR1 and CDR2 sequences are SGHRS and YFSETQ. Germline trimming cut 7 bases from V and 3 bases from J; bases unmatched to any gene: 5. DNA of the CDR3: TGCGCCAGCGGCGGGACAGGGGGCTTTGGGGCCAACGTCCTGACTTTC. Translated: CASGGTGGFGANVLTF.

This clonotype showed up many times. The genes are TRBV29-1 and TRBJ1-5; D gene uncertain. Germline V gives CDR1 SQVTM, CDR2 ANQGSEA. This CDR3 is 13 amino acids long. Trimming cost V 4 bases and J 7 bases, with 14 bases left between them. CDR3 nucleotides: TGCAGCGTTGTTGCGGGTATAGGACAGCCCCAGCATTTT. It is translated as CSVVAGIGQPQHF.

In its sample, this clonotype was seen many times. The chain carries TRBV28 and TRBJ2-7, with 8 bases matching TRBD1. The V segment lost 5 bases and the J segment 0 bases; nucleotides outside the gene matches: 12. The CDR3 consists of 17 residues. Germline V gene sequence: CDR1 MDHEN, CDR2 SYDVKM. CDR3 residues: CASSTPGQGSSSYEQYF. The CDR3 nucleotides are TGTGCCAGCAGTACTCCCGGACAGGGCTCAAGCTCCTACGAGCAGTACTTC.

There are many counts of this clonotype. The V and J genes are TRBV12-3 or TRBV12-4 and TRBJ2-1, with a tentative D call TRBD2 (5 bases). CDR3 length equals 15 residues. Trimming removed 5 bases from V and 2 bases from J, with 13 bases in between. The CDR3 coding sequence is TGTGCCAGCAGTCCGGACTTGGTCCCCTACAATGAGCAGTTCTTC. Its protein is CASSPDLVPYNEQFF.

This clonotype showed up just a few times. This rearrangement joins TRBV6-2 or TRBV6-3 to TRBJ2-3; 12 nucleotides line up with TRBD2. Germline CDR1 and CDR2: MNHEY and SVGEGT. V was clipped by 5 bases and J by 7 bases; unmatched bases: 4. The CDR3 covers 14 residues. The CDR3 DNA reads as TGTGCCAGCAGTCCTAGCGGGAGGGCTCATACGCAGTATTTT. It encodes CASSPSGRAHTQYF.

This clonotype has a handful of counts. The V and J genes are TRBV6-2 or TRBV6-3 and TRBJ1-1; D is perhaps TRBD1 (6 bases). The length of the CDR3 is 14 residues. Germline CDR1 is MNHEY and CDR2 is SVGEGT. Trimming took 5 bases from V and 10 from J, leaving 20 bases between them. The CDR3 nucleotides are TGTGCCAGCAGTGAGCACCGGACAGCTAATGGAGCTTTCTTT. Encoded protein: CASSEHRTANGAFF.

V is TRBV5-5 and J is TRBJ2-4; D is uncertain. The V and J ends lost 0 bases and 0 bases respectively, with 10 bases between them. Per germline, CDR1 SGHKS and CDR2 YYEKEE (reference sequence). This CDR3 contains 16 residues. The CDR3 is CASSLGRILAKNIQYF. The CDR3 DNA follows: TGTGCCAGCAGCTTGGGTCGGATCCTAGCCAAAAACATTCAGTACTTC.

This clonotype was counted between two and nine times. J is TRBJ1-2 and V is TRBV29-1; D may be TRBD1 (5 bases). V was cut by 2 bases and J by 14 bases, with 15 bases left in between. The V gene's germline CDR1 is SQVTM and CDR2 ANQGSEA. The CDR3 runs to 11 residues. The CDR3 loop reads CSVELNRSITF. DNA of the CDR3: TGCAGCGTTGAACTAAACAGGTCTATTACCTTC.